This T cell receptor (beta chain) emerged from a study of T cells in Graves' hyperthyroidism and ophthalmopathy. Clinical symptoms, serum thyroxine, TRAb, thyroid ultrasound and orbital computed tomography informed diagnoses. It was RNA transcripts that yielded the amplified TCR beta CDR3 regions. Initially, a first-round RT-PCR of the TCR CDR3 employed the HTBI primer set. TCRdb reprocessed the multiplex PCR reads via MiXCR and lists one record per CDR3 protein. Here the sample spans almost 600,000 distinct CDR3 sequences, around 13% being singletons. The study's findings and limits: Stable hyperthyroidism was told apart from ophthalmopathy by a model built on 13 V-J features. The model predicted ophthalmopathy a median around seven months before onset. Blood also contained most expanded thyroid clonotypes above 0.001.

This clonotype has a count of ten or more. Its antigen remains unknown. Germline V lookup: CDR1 SGHRS, CDR2 YFSETQ. The CDR3 covers 12 residues. Trimming left V 5 bases short and J 5 bases short, with 10 bases between. This rearrangement joins TRBV5-1 to TRBJ1-1; D is unresolved. This clonotype was sampled from a woman in her 30s with Graves' hyperthyroidism that later progressed to Graves' ophthalmopathy. The sequenced sample was blood. For the CDR3, the DNA is TGCGCCAGCAGTAAATCTGGAACTGAAGCTTTCTTT. Translated: CASSKSGTEAFF.